A selection of T cell receptor beta chains follows, all from one sample in a study of cytomegalovirus exposure and HLA in healthy donors. Method: immunoSEQ multiplex PCR; TCRdb's copy keeps in-frame clones and lacks some. The table lists about 160,000 clones, 80% to 85% of them singletons. The sample consisted of PBMCs. These receptors were obtained from a man aged 30 to 45 in good health and CMV-seronegative. Both conserved end residues are part of each CDR3. The D gene is left open where the match is weak. Size is stated for part of the rows, as once, few or many counts, or as a class when the clone is expanded.

d_call: TRBD1; clone_size: NA; j_call: TRBJ2-2; v_call: TRBV27; cdr3_nt: TGTGCCAGCAGGGCCATGACAGGGGTGCTGTTTTTT; cdr3_aa: CASRAMTGVLFF
d_call: NA; clone_size: once; j_call: TRBJ1-4; v_call: TRBV29-1; cdr3_nt: TGCAGCGTGACCGGACAGTCTCGGAGTGAAAAACTGTTTTTT; cdr3_aa: CSVTGQSRSEKLFF
d_call: TRBD1; clone_size: few; j_call: TRBJ2-5; v_call: TRBV13; cdr3_nt: TGTGCCAGCGGCTCGGGACAGGGCAGAGAGACCCAGTACTTC; cdr3_aa: CASGSGQGRETQYF
d_call: NA; clone_size: NA; j_call: TRBJ2-7; v_call: TRBV7-9; cdr3_nt: TGTGCCAGCAGCTATTTTGAGACCCAGGGTGCCTACGAGCAGTACTTC; cdr3_aa: CASSYFETQGAYEQYF
d_call: NA; clone_size: NA; j_call: TRBJ1-2; v_call: TRBV6-5; cdr3_nt: TGTGCCAGCAGTTATTTCCAGGGTACAGGCTACACCTTC; cdr3_aa: CASSYFQGTGYTF
d_call: NA; clone_size: NA; j_call: TRBJ2-7; v_call: TRBV5-5; cdr3_nt: TGTGCCAGCAGCGCCGCCCCGACAGCCTACGAGCAGTACTTC; cdr3_aa: CASSAAPTAYEQYF
d_call: TRBD2; clone_size: once; j_call: TRBJ2-5; v_call: TRBV13; cdr3_nt: TGTGCCAGCGGGAGACTGGCGGGGGAAGAGACCCAGTACTTC; cdr3_aa: CASGRLAGEETQYF
d_call: NA; clone_size: NA; j_call: TRBJ2-7; v_call: TRBV29-1; cdr3_nt: TGCAGCGTTCTTAGCGGAACTAGCTCCTACGAGCAGTACTTC; cdr3_aa: CSVLSGTSSYEQYF
d_call: TRBD2; clone_size: NA; j_call: TRBJ2-1; v_call: TRBV9; cdr3_nt: TGTGCCAGCAGCGTAAAGCGGGGGGGCCGCGCCTACAATGAGCAGTTCTTC; cdr3_aa: CASSVKRGGRAYNEQFF
d_call: TRBD1; clone_size: NA; j_call: TRBJ2-7; v_call: TRBV27; cdr3_nt: TGTGCCAGCAGTCGAAGGACAGGGCCGGGTGAGCAGTACTTC; cdr3_aa: CASSRRTGPGEQYF
d_call: NA; clone_size: NA; j_call: TRBJ2-1; v_call: TRBV6-4; cdr3_nt: TGTGCCAGCAGTGAGTCGCGGGTAGTCTCCTACAATGAGCAGTTCTTC; cdr3_aa: CASSESRVVSYNEQFF
d_call: NA; clone_size: NA; j_call: TRBJ2-3; v_call: TRBV2; cdr3_nt: TGTGCCAGTAGCGGCTTCACAGATACGCAGTATTTT; cdr3_aa: CASSGFTDTQYF
d_call: NA; clone_size: NA; j_call: TRBJ2-3; v_call: TRBV6-5; cdr3_nt: TGTGCCAGCAGTTACTTCCGGAGGGCTTGGACAGATACGCAGTATTTT; cdr3_aa: CASSYFRRAWTDTQYF
d_call: NA; clone_size: NA; j_call: TRBJ2-7; v_call: TRBV15; cdr3_nt: TGTGCCACCGGCAGAGATCAGGAGGCCAAATACGAGCAGTACTTC; cdr3_aa: CATGRDQEAKYEQYF
d_call: TRBD1; clone_size: NA; j_call: TRBJ2-2; v_call: TRBV5-1; cdr3_nt: TGCGCCAGCAGCGTCCCGGGACAGGGGTACGCGAACACCGGGGAGCTGTTTTTT; cdr3_aa: CASSVPGQGYANTGELFF
d_call: NA; clone_size: NA; j_call: TRBJ1-1; v_call: TRBV2; cdr3_nt: TGTGCCAGCAGTGATAGGGGGATGAACACTGAAGCTTTCTTT; cdr3_aa: CASSDRGMNTEAFF